This T cell receptor (beta chain) originates from a study of human T cells and chemical hapten exposure. V lost 6 bases, J lost 7 bases, and 21 bases lay in between. This CDR3 has 14 residues. Germline values: CDR1 DFQATT, CDR2 SNEGSKA (reference sequence). This clonotype has just a few counts. Noted time point: patch test 3, about 24 weeks after DPC sensitization. The treatment was: therapeutic diphenylcyclopropenone sensitization with weekly scalp DPC. TCRdb recomputed calls from the RACE reads with MiXCR, one row per CDR3 protein. The sample includes 150,000 to 200,000 distinct CDR3 sequences, roughly a quarter of them seen just once.

Sequencing was performed on whole blood, taken in connection with sensitization to the hapten diphenylcyclopropenone (DPC). The receptor was isolated from a woman in her thirties or forties with alopecia areata. Some clones in this sample may be carry-over from other donors' samples. The V and J genes are TRBV20-1 and TRBJ2-5; D could derive from TRBD1 or TRBD2 (5 bases each). The DNA for the CDR3 is TGCAGTGCGAGCCCCCGGGGCAGGATGCCGACCCAGTACTTC. Translated, it gives CSASPRGRMPTQYF.